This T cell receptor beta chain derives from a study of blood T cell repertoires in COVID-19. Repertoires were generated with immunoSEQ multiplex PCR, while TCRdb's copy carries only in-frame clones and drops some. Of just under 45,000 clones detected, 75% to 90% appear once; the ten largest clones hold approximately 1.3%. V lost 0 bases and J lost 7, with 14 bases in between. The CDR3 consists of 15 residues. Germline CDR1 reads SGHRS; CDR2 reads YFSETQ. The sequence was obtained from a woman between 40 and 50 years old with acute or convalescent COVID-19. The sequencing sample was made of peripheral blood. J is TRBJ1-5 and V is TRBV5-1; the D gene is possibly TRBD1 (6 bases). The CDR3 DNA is TGCGCCAGCAGCTTGGACTCAGGGGCAGGGCAGCCCCAGCATTTT. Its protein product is CASSLDSGAGQPQHF. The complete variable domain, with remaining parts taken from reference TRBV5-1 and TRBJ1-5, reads KAGVTQTPRYLIKTRGQQVTLSCSPISGHRSVSWYQQTPGQGLQFLFEYFSETQRNKGNFPGRFSGRQFSNSRSEMNVSTLELGDSALYLCASSLDSGAGQPQHFGDGTRLSIL.